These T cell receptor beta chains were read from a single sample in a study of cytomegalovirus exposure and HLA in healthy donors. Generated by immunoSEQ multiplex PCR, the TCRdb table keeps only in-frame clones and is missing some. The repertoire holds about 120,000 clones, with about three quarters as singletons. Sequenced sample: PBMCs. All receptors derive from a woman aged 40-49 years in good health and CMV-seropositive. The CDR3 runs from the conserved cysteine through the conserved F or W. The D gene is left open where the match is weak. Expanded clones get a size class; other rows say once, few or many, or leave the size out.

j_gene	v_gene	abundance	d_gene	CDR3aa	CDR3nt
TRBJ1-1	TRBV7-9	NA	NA	CASSAGTEAFF	TGTGCCAGCAGCGCGGGTACTGAAGCTTTCTTT
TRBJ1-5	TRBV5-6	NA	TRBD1	CASSGTGNQPQHF	TGTGCCAGCAGCGGGACAGGGAATCAGCCCCAGCATTTT
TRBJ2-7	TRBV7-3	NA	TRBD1	CASSMGQGYEQYF	TGTGCCAGCAGCATGGGACAGGGCTACGAGCAGTACTTC
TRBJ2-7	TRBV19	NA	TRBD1	CASSTRTGASYEQYF	TGTGCCAGTAGTACTCGGACAGGGGCCTCCTACGAGCAGTACTTC
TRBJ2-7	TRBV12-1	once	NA	CASRLNTGTSSYEQYF	TGTGCCAGCAGATTGAACACAGGGACCAGCTCCTACGAGCAGTACTTC
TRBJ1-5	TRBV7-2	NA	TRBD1	CASSNTGVGQPQHF	TGTGCCAGCAGCAATACAGGGGTGGGTCAGCCCCAGCATTTT
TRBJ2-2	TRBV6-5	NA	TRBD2	CASRVSGANTGELFF	TGTGCCAGCCGGGTTAGCGGGGCGAACACCGGGGAGCTGTTTTTT
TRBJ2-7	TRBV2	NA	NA	CASSQALVTSNYEQYF	TGTGCCAGCAGCCAAGCCCTAGTCACTTCTAACTACGAGCAGTACTTC
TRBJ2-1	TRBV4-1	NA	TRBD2	CASSQASGTTNYNEQFF	TGCGCCAGCAGCCAAGCCTCCGGGACTACAAATTACAATGAGCAGTTCTTC
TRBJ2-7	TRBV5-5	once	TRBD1	CASSFRDSHYEQYF	TGTGCCAGCAGCTTCCGGGACAGCCACTACGAGCAGTACTTC
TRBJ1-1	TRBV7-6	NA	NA	CASSVDKRAATEAFF	TGTGCCAGCAGCGTAGACAAGAGGGCGGCCACTGAAGCTTTCTTT
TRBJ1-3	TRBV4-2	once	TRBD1	CASSQVSALRTGGSNGNTIYF	TGTGCCAGCAGCCAAGTTTCGGCTCTACGGACAGGGGGTTCTAATGGAAACACCATATATTTT
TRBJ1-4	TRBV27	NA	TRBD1	CASSLATGAWEKLFF	TGTGCCAGCAGTTTAGCGACAGGGGCCTGGGAAAAACTGTTTTTT
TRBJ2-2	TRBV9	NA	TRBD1	CASSGPGQGLTGELFF	TGTGCCAGCAGCGGCCCGGGACAGGGGTTGACCGGGGAGCTGTTTTTT